This T cell receptor (beta chain) was observed in a study of T cells in Graves' hyperthyroidism and ophthalmopathy. Germline CDR1 is SGHTA and CDR2 is FQGTGA. This CDR3 has 15 residues. V gave up 5 bases and J gave up 2 bases; unmatched junction bases: 9. The investigators amplified TCR beta CDR3 regions from RNA transcripts. HTBI primers were employed in a first-round RT-PCR of the TCR CDR3. TCRdb called the multiplex PCR reads again in MiXCR, with one record for every CDR3 protein. The sample records 750,000 to 950,000 distinct CDR3 sequences, over 35% being singletons. The sample holds a few counts of this clonotype.

V is TRBV7-3 and J is TRBJ2-7, with 7 bases fitting TRBD1. Sequences were obtained from blood. The clonotype originates from a young man with Graves' hyperthyroidism. DNA for the CDR3: TGTGCCAGCAGCCAAGAGTGGACAGGAGCCTACGAGCAGTACTTC. Amino acid sequence: CASSQEWTGAYEQYF.